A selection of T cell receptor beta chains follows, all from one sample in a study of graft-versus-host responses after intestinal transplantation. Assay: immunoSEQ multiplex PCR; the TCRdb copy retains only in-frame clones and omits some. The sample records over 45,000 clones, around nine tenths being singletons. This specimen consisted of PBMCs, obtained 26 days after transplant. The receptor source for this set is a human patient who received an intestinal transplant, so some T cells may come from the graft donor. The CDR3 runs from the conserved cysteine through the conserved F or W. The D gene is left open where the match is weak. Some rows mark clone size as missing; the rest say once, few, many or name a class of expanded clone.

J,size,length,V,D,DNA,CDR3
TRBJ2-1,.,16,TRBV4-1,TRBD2,TGCGCCAGCAGCCAAGTAGGCGGGGGCTCCTACAATGAGCAGTTCTTC,CASSQVGGGSYNEQFF
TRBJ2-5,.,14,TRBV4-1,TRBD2,TGCGCCAGCAGCCAAGAGGTAGCGGGAGAGACCCAGTACTTC,CASSQEVAGETQYF
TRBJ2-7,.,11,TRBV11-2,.,TGTGCCAGCAGCTCAACATACGAGCAGTACTTC,CASSSTYEQYF
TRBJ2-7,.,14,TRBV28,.,TGTGCCAGCAGTAACCGACAGTCTTACTACGAGCAGTACTTC,CASSNRQSYYEQYF
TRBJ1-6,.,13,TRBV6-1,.,TGTGCCAGCAGTGAAGCGCGATGGTCATCCCTCCACTTT,CASSEARWSSLHF
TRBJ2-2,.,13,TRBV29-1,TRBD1,TGCAGCGTTCTGACAGGGGACACCGGGGAGCTGTTTTTT,CSVLTGDTGELFF
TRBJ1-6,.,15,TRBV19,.,TGTGCCAGTGGGGACACGAGCTCCTATAATTCACCCCTCCACTTT,CASGDTSSYNSPLHF
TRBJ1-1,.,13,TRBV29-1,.,TGCAGCGTTGTGGGCAGGGTAGGGTCTGAAGCTTTCTTT,CSVVGRVGSEAFF
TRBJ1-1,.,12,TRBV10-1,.,TGCGCCAGCAGTGACCCGGACACTGAAGCTTTCTTT,CASSDPDTEAFF
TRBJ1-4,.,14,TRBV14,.,TGTGCCAGCAGCCAAGCACAGAATAATGAAAAACTGTTTTTT,CASSQAQNNEKLFF
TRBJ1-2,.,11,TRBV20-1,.,TGCAGTGGAACAGGCGACTATGGCTACACCTTC,CSGTGDYGYTF
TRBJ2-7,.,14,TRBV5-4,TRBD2,TGTGCCAGCAGCTTTGAGGCGGGGGCCTACGAGCAGTACTTC,CASSFEAGAYEQYF
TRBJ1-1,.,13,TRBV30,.,TGTGCCTGGCATTTTACCGGGGCGGGGGGAGCTTTCTTT,CAWHFTGAGGAFF
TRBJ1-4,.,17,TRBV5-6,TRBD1,TGTGCCAGCAGCGCGAAAGACAGGGGAGGGACTAATGAAAAACTGTTTTTT,CASSAKDRGGTNEKLFF
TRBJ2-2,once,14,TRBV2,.,TGTGCCAGCAGTCTGGGGGCGTGGACCGGGGAGCTGTTTTTT,CASSLGAWTGELFF
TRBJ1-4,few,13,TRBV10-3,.,TGTGCCATCAATGAGGGCCCGAATGAAAAACTGTTTTTT,CAINEGPNEKLFF
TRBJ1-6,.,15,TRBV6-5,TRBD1,TGTGCCAGCAACCCGACCGGGACAGTTAATTCACCCCTCCACTTT,CASNPTGTVNSPLHF
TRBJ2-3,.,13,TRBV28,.,TGTGCCCCCGTGGGTACACAGGACGATACGCAGTATTTT,CAPVGTQDDTQYF
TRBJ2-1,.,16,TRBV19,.,TGTGCCAGTAGTATAGTCGGGCGGGGAGGTTACAATGAGCAGTTCTTC,CASSIVGRGGYNEQFF
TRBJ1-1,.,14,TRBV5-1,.,TGCGCCAGCAGAACAGGGAGCAGGGGCACTGAAGCTTTCTTT,CASRTGSRGTEAFF
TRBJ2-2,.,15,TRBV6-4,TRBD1,TGTGCCAGCAGTGACGGGACAGGCGTCACCGGGGAGCTGTTTTTT,CASSDGTGVTGELFF
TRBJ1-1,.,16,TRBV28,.,TGTGCCAGCAGTTTAGGGCCAGGGCTAAGCTCCCCTGAAGCTTTCTTT,CASSLGPGLSSPEAFF
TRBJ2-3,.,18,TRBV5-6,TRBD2,TGTGCCAGCAGCTCTGCTGCCGGGACTAGCGGGGGGCCAGATACGCAGTATTTT,CASSSAAGTSGGPDTQYF
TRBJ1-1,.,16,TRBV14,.,TGTGCCAGCAGCCAAGGTAGGTCCGTATCGGGGACTGAAGCTTTCTTT,CASSQGRSVSGTEAFF
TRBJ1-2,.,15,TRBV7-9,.,TGTGCCAGCAGCCGCACAGGGTTTGGATCGGATGGCTACACCTTC,CASSRTGFGSDGYTF
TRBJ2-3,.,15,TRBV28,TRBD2,TGTGCCAGCAGATATAGCGGGGTTTCTTTGGATACGCAGTATTTT,CASRYSGVSLDTQYF
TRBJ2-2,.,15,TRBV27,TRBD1,TGTGCCAGCAGACTACCGGGACAGGGGACCGGGGAGCTGTTTTTT,CASRLPGQGTGELFF
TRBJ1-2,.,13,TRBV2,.,TGTGCCAGCAATTCCCCCCAGAAGTATGGCTACACCTTC,CASNSPQKYGYTF
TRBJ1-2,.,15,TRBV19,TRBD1,TGTGCCAGTAGTATCTCAGGACAGGAGGTGGAAGGCTACACCTTC,CASSISGQEVEGYTF
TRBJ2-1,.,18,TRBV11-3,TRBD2,TGTGCCAGCAGCTTCTCGGGGGGGAGGGAACTCAATGACAATGAGCAGTTCTTC,CASSFSGGRELNDNEQFF
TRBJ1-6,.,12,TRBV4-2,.,TGTGCCAGCAGCCAAGGGGCCTCACCCCTCCACTTT,CASSQGASPLHF
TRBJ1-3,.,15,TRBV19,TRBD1,TGTGCCAGTAGCGGGACAGGGACGACTGGAAACACCATATATTTT,CASSGTGTTGNTIYF
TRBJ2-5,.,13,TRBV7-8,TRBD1,TGTGCCAGCACACCGGGGACAGGGGAGACCCAGTACTTC,CASTPGTGETQYF
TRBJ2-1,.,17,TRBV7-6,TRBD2,TGTGCCAGCAGCTTAGTTACTAGCGGGGGGCCCTACAATGAGCAGTTCTTC,CASSLVTSGGPYNEQFF
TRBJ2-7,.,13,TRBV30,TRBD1,TGTGCCTGGACACGGACAGGGGGCGCCGAGCAGTACTTC,CAWTRTGGAEQYF
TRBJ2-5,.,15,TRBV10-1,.,TGCGCCAGCAGAAAAGGTGGGGGCGAGCAAGAGACCCAGTACTTC,CASRKGGGEQETQYF
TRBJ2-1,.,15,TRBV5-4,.,TGTGCCAGCAGCTTGGAGGGCGGGCCGGGTAATGAGCAGTTCTTC,CASSLEGGPGNEQFF
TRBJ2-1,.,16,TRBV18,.,TGTGCCAGCTCACCATTCCCAGGGGACGGAAACAATGAGCAGTTCTTC,CASSPFPGDGNNEQFF
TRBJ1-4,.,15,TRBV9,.,TGTGCCAGCAGCGTTGAGGGCGGCGTGGGCGAAAAACTGTTTTTT,CASSVEGGVGEKLFF
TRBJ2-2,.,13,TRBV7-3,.,TGTGCCAGCAGCCCACAGGGATCCGGGGAGCTGTTTTTT,CASSPQGSGELFF
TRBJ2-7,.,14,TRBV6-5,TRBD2,TGTGCCAGCAGTTATTACGGGAGGGACTACGAGCAGTACTTC,CASSYYGRDYEQYF
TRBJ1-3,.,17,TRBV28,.,TGTGCCAGCAGTTTGGCCCGGGGAGGGGCCGTCGGAAACACCATATATTTT,CASSLARGGAVGNTIYF
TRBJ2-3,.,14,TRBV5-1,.,TGCGCCAGCAGCTTGAATAGCTTTAAAGATACGCAGTATTTT,CASSLNSFKDTQYF
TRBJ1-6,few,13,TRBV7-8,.,TGTGCCAGCAGCTTAGGACAGGACTCACCCCTCCACTTT,CASSLGQDSPLHF
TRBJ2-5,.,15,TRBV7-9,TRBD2,TGTGCCAGCAGCTCCCCAAGGGCGGGAGGTGAGACCCAGTACTTC,CASSSPRAGGETQYF
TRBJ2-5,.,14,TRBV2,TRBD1,TGTGCCAGCAGTCCTATGCAGGGGGCGGAGACCCAGTACTTC,CASSPMQGAETQYF
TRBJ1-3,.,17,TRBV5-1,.,TGCGCCAGCAGCTTGGAGGGCAGGGGAGAATCTGGAAACACCATATATTTT,CASSLEGRGESGNTIYF
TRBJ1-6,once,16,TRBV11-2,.,TGTGCCAGCAGCCCCGGGAGGGGGAACTATAATTCACCCCTCCACTTT,CASSPGRGNYNSPLHF
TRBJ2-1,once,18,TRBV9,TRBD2,TGTGCCAGCAGCGGGCCCTTGGTGTTAGCGGGAGTCGACAATGAGCAGTTCTTC,CASSGPLVLAGVDNEQFF
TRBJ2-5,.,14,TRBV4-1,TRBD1,TGCGCCAGCAGCCACAGACAGGGGGGAGAGACCCAGTACTTC,CASSHRQGGETQYF
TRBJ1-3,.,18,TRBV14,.,TGTGCCAGCAGCCACCTACCGACACAACTGTCCTCTGGAAACACCATATATTTT,CASSHLPTQLSSGNTIYF
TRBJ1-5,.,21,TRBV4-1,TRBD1,TGCGCCAGCAGCCAATATCTTCGGACAGGCGCCTCTAGTTCTAGCAATCAGCCCCAGCATTTT,CASSQYLRTGASSSSNQPQHF
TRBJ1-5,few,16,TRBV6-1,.,TGTGCCAGCAGTGAACCCTTCCGGGGGTTAGATCAGCCCCAGCATTTT,CASSEPFRGLDQPQHF
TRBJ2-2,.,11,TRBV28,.,TGTGCCGCCGGGTTTACCGGGGAGCTGTTTTTT,CAAGFTGELFF
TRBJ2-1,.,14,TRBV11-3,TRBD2,TGTGCCAGCAGCTCTAGCGGGACGGGGGATGAGCAGTTCTTC,CASSSSGTGDEQFF